The count of the clone carrying this TCR beta chain is one. This entry is derived from a study of shared clonotypes between healthy human individuals. PBMC DNA, left unsorted, was sequenced on ten immunoSEQ deep assay plates. Clones were sequenced by immunoSEQ multiplex PCR, and TCRdb holds only the in-frame ones, with some missing. The sample carries about 520,000 clones, almost 80% recorded once. The specimen sequenced was PBMCs. The receptor was derived from a woman between 40 and 55 years old in good health. Some clones in this sample may be carry-over from other donors' samples.

The CDR3: CASSLSRDTKGLNRFYEQYF. The DNA for the CDR3 is TGTGCCAGCAGTTTATCTAGGGACACAAAAGGACTCAATCGGTTCTACGAGCAGTACTTC. The chain is built from TRBV27 and TRBJ2-7, with D possibly being TRBD1 (6 bases). The CDR3 is made up of 20 amino acids. Germline V gene sequence: CDR1 MNHEY, CDR2 SMNVEV (reference sequence). V was clipped by 0 bases and J by 3 bases, with 27 bases between them.